The 18 T cell receptor beta chains reported below all come from one sample, sequenced in a study of shared clonotypes between healthy human individuals (dated by TCRdb to about 2020). Library preparation employed the immunoSEQ multiplex PCR assay. This is the immuneACCESS table as TCRdb keeps it, with only in-frame sequences that have V and J called. A part of the clones is gone; compared with another copy, unresolved V genes explain less than half, and the rest is unexplained. In all, the sample holds millions of clones, and about 92% of those were seen once. About 0.13% of the sample goes to the ten largest clones. Sequencing was performed on naive CD4+ T cells sorted from blood. Explained via the paper, the cell subset or site label denotes: CD45RA+ positively selected. These receptors came from a man in his late teens or twenties in good health.

J is TRBJ2-3 and V is TRBV27; D unresolved. Germline CDR1 MNHEY, CDR2 SMNVEV (reference sequence). This CDR3 contains 14 residues. Trimming cost V 2 bases and J 6 bases, with 12 bases left between them. The CDR3 loop reads CASSLQRPTDTQYF. The CDR3 DNA follows: TGTGCCAGCAGTTTACAACGGCCCACGGATACGCAGTATTTT.

The chain employs TRBV15 and TRBJ1-2; D gene ambiguous. This CDR3 comprises 14 residues. The V gene lost 1 base and the J gene lost 5 bases, with 11 bases spanning the gap. CDR1 and CDR2 from the germline V gene are LNHNV and YYDKDF (reference sequence). The CDR3 sequence is CATSRGVDGYGYTF. As DNA, the CDR3 is TGTGCCACCAGCAGAGGGGTTGACGGTTATGGCTACACCTTC.

The chain combines TRBV5-1 with TRBJ1-4; a weak D match, TRBD1 (5 bases). Trimming left V 2 bases short and J 4 bases short, with 9 bases between. This CDR3 has 14 amino acids. Germline V CDR1 and CDR2: SGHRS, YFSETQ. CDR3 DNA sequence: TGCGCCAGCAGCTTTGACAGTGGTAATGAAAAACTGTTTTTT. Translation gives CASSFDSGNEKLFF.

The V and J genes are TRBV6-5 and TRBJ1-2; a possible D gene is TRBD1 (6 bases). The CDR3 is 13 residues long. Trimming removed 10 bases from V and 8 bases from J, with 20 bases in between. The germline gives CDR1 MNHEY, CDR2 SVGAGI. The CDR3: CATMEQGQGGYTF. The CDR3 DNA sequence: TGTGCCACCATGGAACAGGGCCAAGGCGGCTACACCTTC.

The chain employs TRBV2 and TRBJ2-7; D remains unclear. This CDR3 has 13 residues. The germline V gene has CDR1 SNHLY and CDR2 FYNNEI. The V and J ends lost 4 bases and 6 bases respectively, with 13 bases between them. The CDR3 reads CASSVPPGVEQYF. The DNA for the CDR3 is TGTGCCAGCAGTGTTCCTCCTGGGGTCGAGCAGTACTTC.

Note on this clone: Other DNA sequences of this sample code for an identical CDR3. The DNA of the CDR3 is TGTGCCAGCAGCTGGGGGGGCAGCTCCTACAATGAGCAGTTCTTC. Amino acid sequence: CASSWGGSSYNEQFF. The chain has TRBV5-4 and TRBJ2-1, with a possible D match to TRBD2 (7 bases). V lost 3 bases to trimming and J lost 0 bases, with 10 bases between them. The germline gives CDR1 SGHNT, CDR2 YYREEE (reference sequence). The CDR3 has 15 amino acids. The full variable domain, rest sourced from reference TRBV5-4 and TRBJ2-1, is ETGVTQSPTHLIKTRGQQVTLRCSSQSGHNTVSWYQQALGQGPQFIFQYYREEENGRGNFPPRFSGLQFPNYSSELNVNALELDDSALYLCASSWGGSSYNEQFFGPGTRLTVL.

As to this clone: Additional DNA sequences in this sample encode the identical CDR3. The V call is TRBV6-5, the J call TRBJ2-7, with D perhaps matching TRBD1 or TRBD2 (5 bases each). CDR3 length: 13 residues. Germline V gives CDR1 MNHEY, CDR2 SVGAGI. V was pared by 6 bases and J by 0 bases, with 9 bases between. The CDR3 loop is CASSLGRSYEQYF. In DNA form, the CDR3 reads TGTGCCAGCAGCCTGGGACGCTCCTACGAGCAGTACTTC.

As concerns this clone: The same CDR3 can be traced to other DNA sequences in this sample. The gene calls are TRBV7-2 and TRBJ1-1; the D is unclear. The V end was cut by 5 bases, the J end by 7 bases, with 8 bases between. The length of the CDR3 is 11 residues. Germline V gene lookup returns CDR1 SGHTA and CDR2 FQGNSA. CDR3 in DNA: TGTGCCAGCAGCCTAGGAGGTGAAGCTTTCTTT. Encoded protein: CASSLGGEAFF. Complete variable domain (other parts from reference TRBV7-2 and TRBJ1-1): GAGVSQSPSNKVTEKGKDVELRCDPISGHTALYWYRQSLGQGLEFLIYFQGNSAPDKSGLPSDRFSAERTGGSVSTLTIQRTQQEDSAVYLCASSLGGEAFFGQGTRLTVV.

The chain couples TRBV29-1 to TRBJ1-1; no firm D call. CDR1 is SQVTM and CDR2 is ANQGSEA in the germline V gene. Trimming removed 6 bases from V and 0 bases from J, with 8 bases in between. The CDR3 sequence is 12 residues long. This chain's CDR3 is CSVLGLNTEAFF. The DNA for the CDR3 is TGCAGCGTCCTCGGTCTGAACACTGAAGCTTTCTTT.

This clone was seen just once. The gene calls are TRBV4-2 and TRBJ2-1, with TRBD1 as a possible D gene (8 bases). Trimming cost V 1 base and J 4 bases, with 14 bases left between them. Per the germline V gene, CDR1 is LGHNA and CDR2 is YNFKEQ. The CDR3 totals 16 residues. This CDR3 is CASSQGGGQVYNEQFF. The CDR3 DNA reads TGTGCCAGCAGCCAAGGGGGGGGACAGGTTTACAATGAGCAGTTCTTC.

This clone was observed a single time. The chain has TRBV5-4 and TRBJ2-7; perhaps TRBD1 as D (6 bases). The CDR3 extends over 13 amino acids. Germline values: CDR1 SGHNT, CDR2 YYREEE (reference sequence). The V and J ends lost 6 bases and 0 bases respectively, with 10 bases between them. The CDR3 spells CASTLTGSYEQYF. The CDR3, as DNA: TGTGCCAGCACCCTGACAGGCTCCTACGAGCAGTACTTC.

The chain carries TRBV28 and TRBJ2-7; 7 bases line up with TRBD1. J lost 3 bases, V lost 7 bases, and 9 bases had no gene match. The germline V gene encodes CDR1 MDHEN and CDR2 SYDVKM. The CDR3 extends over 14 amino acids. The CDR3 nucleotides read TGTGCCAGCAAGAGTACAGGGGCCGTCTACGAGCAGTACTTC. Protein sequence: CASKSTGAVYEQYF. The full variable domain, completed using reference TRBV28 and TRBJ2-7, is DVKVTQSSRYLVKRTGEKVFLECVQDMDHENMFWYRQDPGLGLRLIYFSYDVKMKEKGDIPEGYSVSREKKERFSLILESASTNQTSMYLCASKSTGAVYEQYFGPGTRLTVT.

The chain couples TRBV5-4 to TRBJ1-4; 7 positions agree with TRBD1. Germline assignment: CDR1 SGHNT and CDR2 YYREEE (reference sequence). The CDR3 is made up of 14 amino acids. Unmatched junction bases numbered 7, after V lost 3 bases and J lost 8 bases. The CDR3 DNA follows: TGTGCCAGCAGCTCCGACAGGGCGCGAGAAAAACTGTTTTTT. It is translated as CASSSDRAREKLFF.

About this clone: Other DNA sequences within the sample encode an identical CDR3. V gene TRBV2 combines with J gene TRBJ2-3; the match to TRBD2 covers 8 bases. This CDR3 has 16 residues. J was trimmed by 2 bases and V by 2 bases; bases with no gene match: 6. The germline V gene encodes CDR1 SNHLY and CDR2 FYNNEI. The chain's CDR3 is CASSERAGGTTDTQYF. Here the CDR3 DNA reads TGTGCCAGCAGTGAAAGGGCGGGGGGTACCACAGATACGCAGTATTTT.

Worth noting for this clone: Within the sample, other DNA sequences also encode this same CDR3. The chain employs TRBV30 and TRBJ1-1; unclear D gene. Germline CDR1 is GTSNPN and CDR2 is SVGIG (reference sequence). With 0 bases removed from V and 2 bases from J, the gap between germline ends came to 10 bases. This CDR3 region has 14 residues. The CDR3 loop reads CAWSVGRLNTEAFF. The CDR3 DNA sequence: TGTGCCTGGAGTGTGGGCAGATTAAACACTGAAGCTTTCTTT.

This chain connects TRBV29-1 to TRBJ2-1; D call uncertain. CDR3 length: 13 amino acids. The germline gives CDR1 SQVTM, CDR2 ANQGSEA. V gave up 6 bases and J gave up 1 base, with 10 bases separating them. For the CDR3, the DNA is TGCAGCGTCCGGAGAGGTTCCTACAATGAGCAGTTCTTC. Amino acids: CSVRRGSYNEQFF.

The chain employs TRBV23-1 and TRBJ1-5, with 7 bases fitting TRBD1. TRBV23-1 is an ORF; its function is uncertain. V was clipped by 7 bases and J by 2 bases; unmatched bases: 8. The CDR3 sequence is 15 residues long. CDR3 sequence: CASNPRGLRNQPQHF. In nucleotides, the CDR3 is TGCGCCAGCAATCCCAGGGGGTTGCGCAATCAGCCCCAGCATTTT.

This CDR3 is CASRPDNSNQPQHF. The CDR3 nucleotides read TGCGCCAGCAGACCCGATAATAGCAATCAGCCCCAGCATTTT. The rearrangement uses TRBV5-1 and TRBJ1-5; no clear D gene. The CDR3 is 14 residues long. Germline assignment: CDR1 SGHRS and CDR2 YFSETQ. V lost 5 bases and J lost 0, with 9 bases in between.